This T cell receptor beta chain was identified in a study of cytomegalovirus exposure and HLA in healthy donors. The germline gives CDR1 GTSNPN, CDR2 SVGIG (reference sequence). The germline V and J ends were trimmed by 3 bases and 1 base, with 16 bases remaining between them. The CDR3 runs 15 residues. Here immunoSEQ multiplex PCR was the method, and the copy in TCRdb shows in-frame clones only, minus some. The sample carries about 73,000 clones, 94% recorded once. The V and J genes are TRBV30 and TRBJ2-7; D perhaps matches TRBD1 (5 bases). The sequencing sample was made of PBMCs. The TCR was taken from a young woman in good health and CMV-seropositive. The CDR3 loop is CAWSPKRGGSYEQYF. The CDR3 nucleotides are TGTGCCTGGAGCCCCAAAAGGGGCGGTTCCTACGAGCAGTACTTC.